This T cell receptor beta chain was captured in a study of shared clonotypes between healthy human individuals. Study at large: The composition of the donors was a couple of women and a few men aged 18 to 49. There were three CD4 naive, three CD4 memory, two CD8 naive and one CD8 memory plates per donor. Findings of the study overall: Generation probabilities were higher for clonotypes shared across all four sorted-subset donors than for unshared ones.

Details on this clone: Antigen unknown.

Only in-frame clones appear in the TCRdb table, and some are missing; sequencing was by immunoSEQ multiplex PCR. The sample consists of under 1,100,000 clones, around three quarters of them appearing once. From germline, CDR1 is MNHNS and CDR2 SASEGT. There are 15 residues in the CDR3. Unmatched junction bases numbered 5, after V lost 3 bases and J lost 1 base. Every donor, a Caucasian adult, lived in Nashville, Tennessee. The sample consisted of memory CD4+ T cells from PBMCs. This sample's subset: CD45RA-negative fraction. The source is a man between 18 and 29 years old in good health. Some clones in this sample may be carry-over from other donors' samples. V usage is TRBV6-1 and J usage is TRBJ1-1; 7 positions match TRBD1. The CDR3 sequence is CASSERGRTNTEAFF. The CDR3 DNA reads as TGTGCCAGCAGTGAGAGGGGGCGCACGAACACTGAAGCTTTCTTT.